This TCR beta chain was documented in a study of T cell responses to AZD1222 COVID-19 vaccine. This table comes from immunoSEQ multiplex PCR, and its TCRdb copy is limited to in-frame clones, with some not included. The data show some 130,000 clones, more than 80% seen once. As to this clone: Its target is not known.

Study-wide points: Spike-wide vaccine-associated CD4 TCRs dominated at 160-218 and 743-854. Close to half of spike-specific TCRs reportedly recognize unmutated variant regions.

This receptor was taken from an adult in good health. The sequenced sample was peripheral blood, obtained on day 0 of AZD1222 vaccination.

The CDR3 coding sequence is TGTGCCAGCAGCGCGAAATTTTCCGGGACAGGGGCCGAGCAGTACTTC. Protein product: CASSAKFSGTGAEQYF. V and J are TRBV11-3 and TRBJ2-7; 10 bases fit TRBD1. The CDR3 length is 16 residues. Germline-derived CDR1 and CDR2 are SGHNT and YENEEA. V dropped 5 bases and J dropped 6; count of bases not matched to a gene: 13.